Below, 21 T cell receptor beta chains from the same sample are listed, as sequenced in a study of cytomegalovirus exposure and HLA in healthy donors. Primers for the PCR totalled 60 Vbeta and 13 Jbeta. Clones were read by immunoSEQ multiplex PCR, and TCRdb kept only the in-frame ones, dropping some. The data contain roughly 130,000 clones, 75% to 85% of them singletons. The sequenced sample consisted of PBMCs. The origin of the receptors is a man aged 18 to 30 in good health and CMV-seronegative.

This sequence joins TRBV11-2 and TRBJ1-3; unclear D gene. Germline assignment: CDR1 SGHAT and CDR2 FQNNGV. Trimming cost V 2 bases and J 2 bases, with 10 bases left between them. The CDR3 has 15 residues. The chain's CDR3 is CASSLRGFAGNTIYF. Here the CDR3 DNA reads TGTGCCAGCAGCTTAAGAGGGTTCGCTGGAAACACCATATATTTT.

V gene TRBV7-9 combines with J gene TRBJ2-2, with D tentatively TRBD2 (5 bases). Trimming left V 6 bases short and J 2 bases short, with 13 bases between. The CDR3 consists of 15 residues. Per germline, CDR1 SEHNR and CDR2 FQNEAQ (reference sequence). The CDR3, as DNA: TGTGCCAGCAGTTCACCAGGACTCAACACCGGGGAGCTGTTTTTT. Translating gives CASSSPGLNTGELFF.

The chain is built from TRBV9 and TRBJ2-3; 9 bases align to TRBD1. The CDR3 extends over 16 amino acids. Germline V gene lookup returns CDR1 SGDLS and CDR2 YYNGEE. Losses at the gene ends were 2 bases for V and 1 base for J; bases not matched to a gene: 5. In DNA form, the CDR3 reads TGTGCCAGCAGCGTGACAGGACAGGGGCGCACAGATACGCAGTATTTT. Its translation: CASSVTGQGRTDTQYF. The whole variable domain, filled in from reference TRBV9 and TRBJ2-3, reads DSGVTQTPKHLITATGQRVTLRCSPRSGDLSVYWYQQSLDQGLQFLIQYYNGEERAKGNILERFSAQQFPDLHSELNLSSLELGDSALYFCASSVTGQGRTDTQYFGPGTRLTVL.

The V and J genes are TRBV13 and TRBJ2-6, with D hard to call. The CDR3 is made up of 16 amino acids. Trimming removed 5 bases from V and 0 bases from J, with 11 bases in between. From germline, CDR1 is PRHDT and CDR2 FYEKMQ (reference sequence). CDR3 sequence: CASSPLGVSGANVLTF. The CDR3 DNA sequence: TGTGCCAGCAGCCCGCTTGGAGTCTCTGGGGCCAACGTCCTGACTTTC.

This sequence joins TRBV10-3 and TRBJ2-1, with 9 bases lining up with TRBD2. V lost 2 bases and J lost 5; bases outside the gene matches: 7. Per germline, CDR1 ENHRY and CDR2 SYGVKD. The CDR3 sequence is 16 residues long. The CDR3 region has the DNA TGTGCCATCAGTGAGCGCCTCTTAGCGGGGGACAATGAGCAGTTCTTC. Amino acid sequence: CAISERLLAGDNEQFF.

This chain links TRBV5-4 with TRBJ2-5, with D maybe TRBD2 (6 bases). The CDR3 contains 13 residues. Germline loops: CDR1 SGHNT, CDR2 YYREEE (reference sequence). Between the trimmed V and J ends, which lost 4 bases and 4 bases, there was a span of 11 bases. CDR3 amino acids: CASSAGRGETQYF. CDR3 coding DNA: TGTGCCAGCAGCGCGGGACGAGGAGAGACCCAGTACTTC.

The CDR3 DNA reads TGTGCCAGCACCGGGACTAGCGGAAACAATGAGCAGTTCTTC. It is translated as CASTGTSGNNEQFF. The chain recombines TRBV27 with TRBJ2-1, with TRBD2 matching over 11 bases. Trimming cost V 7 bases and J 5 bases; bases outside gene matches: 4. This CDR3 contains 14 residues. Germline V CDR1 and CDR2: MNHEY, SMNVEV (reference sequence).

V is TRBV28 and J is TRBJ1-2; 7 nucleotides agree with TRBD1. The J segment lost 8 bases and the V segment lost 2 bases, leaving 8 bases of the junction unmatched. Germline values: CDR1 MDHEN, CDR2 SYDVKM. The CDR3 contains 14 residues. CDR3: CASSLGTEYYGYTF. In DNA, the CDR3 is TGTGCCAGCAGTTTAGGGACAGAATATTACGGCTACACCTTC.

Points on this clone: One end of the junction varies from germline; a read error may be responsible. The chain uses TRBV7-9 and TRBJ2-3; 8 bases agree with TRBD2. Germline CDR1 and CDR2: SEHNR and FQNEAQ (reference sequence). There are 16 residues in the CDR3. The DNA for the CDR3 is TGTTCCAGCAGCTTAGATCCGGGAGGGCCCCCAGATACGCAGTATTTT. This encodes CSSSLDPGGPPDTQYF.

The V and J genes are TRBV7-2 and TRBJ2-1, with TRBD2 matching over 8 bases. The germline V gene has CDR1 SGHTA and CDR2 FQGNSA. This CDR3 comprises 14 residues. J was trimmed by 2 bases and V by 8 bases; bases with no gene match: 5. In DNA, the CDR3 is TGTGCCAGCCCCGGGGGGGGGACCTACAATGAGCAGTTCTTC. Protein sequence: CASPGGGTYNEQFF.

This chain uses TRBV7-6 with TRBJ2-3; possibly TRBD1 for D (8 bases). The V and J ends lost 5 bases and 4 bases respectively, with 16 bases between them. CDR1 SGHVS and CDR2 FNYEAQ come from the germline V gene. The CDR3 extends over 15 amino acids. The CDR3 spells CASSPGGGSADTQYF. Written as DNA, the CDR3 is TGTGCCAGCAGCCCAGGGGGCGGGAGTGCAGATACGCAGTATTTT. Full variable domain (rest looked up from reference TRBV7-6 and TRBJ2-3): GAGVSQSPRYKVTKRGQDVALRCDPISGHVSLYWYRQALGQGPEFLTYFNYEAQQDKSGLPNDRFSAERPEGSISTLTIQRTEQRDSAMYRCASSPGGGSADTQYFGPGTRLTVL.

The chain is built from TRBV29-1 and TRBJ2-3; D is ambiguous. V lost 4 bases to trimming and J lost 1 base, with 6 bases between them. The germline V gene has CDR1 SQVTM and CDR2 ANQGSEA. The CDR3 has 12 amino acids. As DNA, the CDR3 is TGCAGCGTTGTTCGCGGCACAGATACGCAGTATTTT. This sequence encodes CSVVRGTDTQYF.

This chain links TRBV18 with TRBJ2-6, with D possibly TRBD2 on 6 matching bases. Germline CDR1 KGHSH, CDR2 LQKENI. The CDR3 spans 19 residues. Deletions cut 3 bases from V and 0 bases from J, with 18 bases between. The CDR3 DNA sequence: TGTGCCAGCTCACCTGGGACTGGCGGGATCTCCTCTGGGGCCAACGTCCTGACTTTC. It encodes CASSPGTGGISSGANVLTF.

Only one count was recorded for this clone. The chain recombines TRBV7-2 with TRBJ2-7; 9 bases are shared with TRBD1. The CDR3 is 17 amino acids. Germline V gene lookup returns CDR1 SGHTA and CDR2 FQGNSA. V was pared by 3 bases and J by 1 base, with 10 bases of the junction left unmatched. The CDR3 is CASSLFAGTGLSYEQYF. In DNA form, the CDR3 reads TGTGCCAGCAGCTTGTTTGCAGGGACAGGGCTATCCTACGAGCAGTACTTC.

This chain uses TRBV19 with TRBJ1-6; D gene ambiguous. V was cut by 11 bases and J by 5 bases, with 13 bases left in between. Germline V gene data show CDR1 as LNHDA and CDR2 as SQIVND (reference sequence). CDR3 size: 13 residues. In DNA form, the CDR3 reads TGTGCCTCCCGAGGGATGGATAATTCACCCCTCCACTTT. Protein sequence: CASRGMDNSPLHF. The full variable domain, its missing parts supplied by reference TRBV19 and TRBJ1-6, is DGGITQSPKYLFRKEGQNVTLSCEQNLNHDAMYWYRQDPGQGLRLIYYSQIVNDFQKGDIAEGYSVSREKKESFPLTVTSAQKNPTAFYLCASRGMDNSPLHFGNGTRLTVT.

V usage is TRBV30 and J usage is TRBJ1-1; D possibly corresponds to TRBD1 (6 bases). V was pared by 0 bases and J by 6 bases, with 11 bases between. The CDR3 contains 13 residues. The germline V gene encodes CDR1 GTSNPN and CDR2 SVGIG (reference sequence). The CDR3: CAWSVTGRAEAFF. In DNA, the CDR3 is TGTGCCTGGAGTGTTACAGGGAGGGCTGAAGCTTTCTTT.

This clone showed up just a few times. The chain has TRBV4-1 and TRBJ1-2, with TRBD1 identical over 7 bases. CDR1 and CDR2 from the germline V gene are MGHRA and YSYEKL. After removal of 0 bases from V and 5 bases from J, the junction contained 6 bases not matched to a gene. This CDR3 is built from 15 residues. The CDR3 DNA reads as TGCGCCAGCAGCCAAGATCTGAACAGGGGATATGGCTACACCTTC. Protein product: CASSQDLNRGYGYTF.

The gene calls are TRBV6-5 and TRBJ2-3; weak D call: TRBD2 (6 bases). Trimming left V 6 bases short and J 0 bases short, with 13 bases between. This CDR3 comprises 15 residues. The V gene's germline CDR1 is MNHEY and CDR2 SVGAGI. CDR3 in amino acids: CASRTGGDSTDTQYF. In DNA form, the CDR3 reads TGTGCCAGCAGAACCGGAGGGGATAGCACAGATACGCAGTATTTT.

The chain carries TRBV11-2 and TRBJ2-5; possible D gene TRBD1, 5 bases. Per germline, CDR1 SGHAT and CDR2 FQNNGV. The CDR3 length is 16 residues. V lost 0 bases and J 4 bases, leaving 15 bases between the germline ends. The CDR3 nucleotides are TGTGCCAGCAGCTTAGACAGGGATGGATTCGCAGAGACCCAGTACTTC. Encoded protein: CASSLDRDGFAETQYF.

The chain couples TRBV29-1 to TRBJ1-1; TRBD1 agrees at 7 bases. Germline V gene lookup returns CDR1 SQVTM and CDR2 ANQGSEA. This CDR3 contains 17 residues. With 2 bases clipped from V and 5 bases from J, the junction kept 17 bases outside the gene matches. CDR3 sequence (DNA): TGCAGCGTTGAAAGTTTTGGGGCAGGGGGAGTGGGAACTGAAGCTTTCTTT. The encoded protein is CSVESFGAGGVGTEAFF. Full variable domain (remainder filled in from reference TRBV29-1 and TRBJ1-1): SAVISQKPSRDICQRGTSLTIQCQVDSQVTMMFWYRQQPGQSLTLIATANQGSEATYESGFVIDKFPISRPNLTFSTLTVSNMSPEDSSIYLCSVESFGAGGVGTEAFFGQGTRLTVV.

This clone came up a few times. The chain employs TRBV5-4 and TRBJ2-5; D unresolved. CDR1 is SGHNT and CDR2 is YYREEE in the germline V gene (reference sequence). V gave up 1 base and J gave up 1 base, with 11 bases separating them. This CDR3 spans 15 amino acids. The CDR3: CASSLFVPFQETQYF. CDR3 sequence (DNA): TGTGCCAGCAGCTTGTTTGTCCCCTTCCAAGAGACCCAGTACTTC. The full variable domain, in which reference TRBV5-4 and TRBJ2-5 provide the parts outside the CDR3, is ETGVTQSPTHLIKTRGQQVTLRCSSQSGHNTVSWYQQALGQGPQFIFQYYREEENGRGNFPPRFSGLQFPNYSSELNVNALELDDSALYLCASSLFVPFQETQYFGPGTRLLVL.